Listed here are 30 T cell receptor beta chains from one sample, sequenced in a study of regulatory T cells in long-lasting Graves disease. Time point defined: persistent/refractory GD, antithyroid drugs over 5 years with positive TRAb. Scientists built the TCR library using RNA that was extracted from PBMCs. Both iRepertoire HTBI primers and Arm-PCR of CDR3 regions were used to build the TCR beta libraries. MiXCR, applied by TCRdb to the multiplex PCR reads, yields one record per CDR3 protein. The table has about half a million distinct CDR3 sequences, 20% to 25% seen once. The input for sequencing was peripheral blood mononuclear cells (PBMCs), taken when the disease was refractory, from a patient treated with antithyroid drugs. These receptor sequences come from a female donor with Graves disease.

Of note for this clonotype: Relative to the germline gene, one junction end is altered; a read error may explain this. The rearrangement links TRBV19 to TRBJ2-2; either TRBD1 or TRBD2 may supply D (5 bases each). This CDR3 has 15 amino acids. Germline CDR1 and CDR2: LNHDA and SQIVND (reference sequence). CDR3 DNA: TGTGCCAGTAGTATTAGAGGGGTGGACACCAGGGAGCTGTTTTTT. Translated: CASSIRGVDTRELFF.

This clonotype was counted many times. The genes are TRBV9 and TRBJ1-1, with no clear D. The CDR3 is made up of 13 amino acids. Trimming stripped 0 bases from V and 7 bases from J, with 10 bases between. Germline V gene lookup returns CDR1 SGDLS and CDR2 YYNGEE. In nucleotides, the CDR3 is TGTGCCAGCAGCGTAGCCCCTCAGGATGAAGCTTTCTTT. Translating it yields CASSVAPQDEAFF.

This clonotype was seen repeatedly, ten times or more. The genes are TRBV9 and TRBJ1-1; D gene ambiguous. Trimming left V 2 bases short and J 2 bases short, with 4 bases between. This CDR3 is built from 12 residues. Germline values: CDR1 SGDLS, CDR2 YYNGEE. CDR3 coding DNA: TGTGCCAGCAGCGTGCCAAACACTGAAGCTTTCTTT. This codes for CASSVPNTEAFF.

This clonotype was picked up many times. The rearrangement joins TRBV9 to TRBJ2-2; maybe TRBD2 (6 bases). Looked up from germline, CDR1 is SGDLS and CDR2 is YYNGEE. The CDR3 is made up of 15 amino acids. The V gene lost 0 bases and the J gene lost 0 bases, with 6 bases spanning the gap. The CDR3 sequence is CASSVGGANTGELFF. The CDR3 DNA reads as TGTGCCAGCAGCGTAGGGGGGGCGAACACCGGGGAGCTGTTTTTT.

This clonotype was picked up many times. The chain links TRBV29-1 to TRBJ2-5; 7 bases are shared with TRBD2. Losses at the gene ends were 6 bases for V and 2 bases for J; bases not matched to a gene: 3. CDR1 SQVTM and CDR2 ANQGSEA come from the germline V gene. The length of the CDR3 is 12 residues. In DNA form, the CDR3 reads TGCAGCGTAGGGACTAATCAAGAGACCCAGTACTTC. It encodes CSVGTNQETQYF.

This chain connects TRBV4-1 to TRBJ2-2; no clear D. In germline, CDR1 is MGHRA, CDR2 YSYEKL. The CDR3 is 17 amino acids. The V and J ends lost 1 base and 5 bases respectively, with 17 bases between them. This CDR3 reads CASSQGSVGRLTGELFF. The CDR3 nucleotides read TGCGCCAGCAGCCAAGGGAGTGTGGGTAGGTTAACCGGGGAGCTGTTTTTT.

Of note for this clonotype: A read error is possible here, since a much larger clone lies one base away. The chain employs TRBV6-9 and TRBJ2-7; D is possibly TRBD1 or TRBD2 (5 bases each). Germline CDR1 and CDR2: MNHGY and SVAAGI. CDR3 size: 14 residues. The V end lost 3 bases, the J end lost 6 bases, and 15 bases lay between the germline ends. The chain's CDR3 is CASSYGTELCEQYF. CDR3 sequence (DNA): TGTGCCAGCAGTTACGGGACGGAACTATGCGAGCAGTACTTC.

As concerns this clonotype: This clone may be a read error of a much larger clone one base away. CDR3 loop: CASSQTSGGTTQYF. Written as DNA, the CDR3 is TGTGCCAGCAGTCAGACCAGTGGGGGGACCACTCAGTACTTC. The chain employs TRBV28 and TRBJ2-5; tentatively, D is TRBD2 (6 bases). The CDR3 sequence is 14 residues long. The germline gives CDR1 MDHEN, CDR2 SYDVKM. V was pared by 5 bases and J by 11 bases, with 21 bases between.

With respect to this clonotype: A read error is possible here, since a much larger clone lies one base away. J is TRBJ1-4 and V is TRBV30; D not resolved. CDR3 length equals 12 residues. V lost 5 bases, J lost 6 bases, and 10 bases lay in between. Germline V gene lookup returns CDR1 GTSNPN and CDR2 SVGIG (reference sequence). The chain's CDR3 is CAWSPRDEKLFF. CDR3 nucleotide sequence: TGTGCCTGGTCTCCAAGGGATGAAAAACTGTTTTTT.

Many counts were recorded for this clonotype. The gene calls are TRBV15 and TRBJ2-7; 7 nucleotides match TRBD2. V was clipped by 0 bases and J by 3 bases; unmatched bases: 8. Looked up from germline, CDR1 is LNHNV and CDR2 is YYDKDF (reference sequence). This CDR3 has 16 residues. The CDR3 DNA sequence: TGTGCCACCAGCAGAGATCGTTCGGCTAGCGGCTACGAGCAGTACTTC. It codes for CATSRDRSASGYEQYF.

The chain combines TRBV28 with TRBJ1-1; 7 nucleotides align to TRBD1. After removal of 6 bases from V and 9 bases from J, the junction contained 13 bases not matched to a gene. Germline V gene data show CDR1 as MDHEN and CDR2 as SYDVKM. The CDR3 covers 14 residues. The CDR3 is CASSSGQQLSKAFF. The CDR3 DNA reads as TGTGCCAGCAGCTCGGGACAGCAATTAAGTAAAGCTTTCTTT.

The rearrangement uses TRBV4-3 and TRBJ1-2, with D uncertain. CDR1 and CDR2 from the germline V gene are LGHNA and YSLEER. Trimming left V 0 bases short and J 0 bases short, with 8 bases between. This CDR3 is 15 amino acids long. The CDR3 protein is CASSQDPQANYGYTF. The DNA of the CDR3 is TGCGCCAGCAGCCAAGATCCACAAGCTAACTATGGCTACACCTTC.

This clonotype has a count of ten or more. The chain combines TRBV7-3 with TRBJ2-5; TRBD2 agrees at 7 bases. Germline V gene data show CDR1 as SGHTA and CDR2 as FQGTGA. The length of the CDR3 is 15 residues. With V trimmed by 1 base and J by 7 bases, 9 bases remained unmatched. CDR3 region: CASSLSSSGLGTQYF. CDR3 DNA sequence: TGTGCCAGCAGCTTAAGTTCTAGCGGTCTAGGGACCCAGTACTTC.

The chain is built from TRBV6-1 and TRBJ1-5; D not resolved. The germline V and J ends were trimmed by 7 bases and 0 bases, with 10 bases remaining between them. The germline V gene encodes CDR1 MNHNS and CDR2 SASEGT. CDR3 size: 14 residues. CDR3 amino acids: CASTLMYSNQPQHF. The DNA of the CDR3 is TGTGCCAGCACATTGATGTATAGCAATCAGCCCCAGCATTTT.

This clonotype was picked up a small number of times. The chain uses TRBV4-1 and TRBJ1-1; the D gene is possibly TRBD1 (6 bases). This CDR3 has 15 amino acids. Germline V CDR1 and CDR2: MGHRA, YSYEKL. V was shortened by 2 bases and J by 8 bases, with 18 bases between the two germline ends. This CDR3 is CASSQPRGKREEAFF. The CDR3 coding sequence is TGCGCCAGCAGCCAACCCAGGGGAAAAAGGGAAGAAGCTTTCTTT.

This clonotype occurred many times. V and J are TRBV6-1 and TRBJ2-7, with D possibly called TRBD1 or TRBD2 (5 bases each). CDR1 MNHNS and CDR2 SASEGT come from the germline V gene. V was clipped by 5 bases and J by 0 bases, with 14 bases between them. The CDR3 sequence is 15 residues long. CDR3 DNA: TGTGCCAGCAGTCTCCGGGACGCGAGCTCCTACGAGCAGTACTTC. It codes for CASSLRDASSYEQYF.

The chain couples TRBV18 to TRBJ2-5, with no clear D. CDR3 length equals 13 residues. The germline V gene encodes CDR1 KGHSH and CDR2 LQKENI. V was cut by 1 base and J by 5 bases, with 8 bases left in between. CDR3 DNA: TGTGCCAGCTCACCACGTGTTTTGGAGACCCAGTACTTC. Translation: CASSPRVLETQYF.

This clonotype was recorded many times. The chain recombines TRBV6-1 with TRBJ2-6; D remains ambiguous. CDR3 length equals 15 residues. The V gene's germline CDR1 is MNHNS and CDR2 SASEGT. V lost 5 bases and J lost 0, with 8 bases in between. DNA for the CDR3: TGTGCCAGCAGTAACGCAGGCTCTGGGGCCAACGTCCTGACTTTC. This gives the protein CASSNAGSGANVLTF.

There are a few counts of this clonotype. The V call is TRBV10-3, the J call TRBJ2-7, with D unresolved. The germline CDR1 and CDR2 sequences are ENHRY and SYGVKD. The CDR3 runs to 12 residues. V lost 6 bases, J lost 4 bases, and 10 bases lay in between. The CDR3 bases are TGTGCCATCAGCACAATCGGGTACGAGCAGTACTTC. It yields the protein CAISTIGYEQYF.

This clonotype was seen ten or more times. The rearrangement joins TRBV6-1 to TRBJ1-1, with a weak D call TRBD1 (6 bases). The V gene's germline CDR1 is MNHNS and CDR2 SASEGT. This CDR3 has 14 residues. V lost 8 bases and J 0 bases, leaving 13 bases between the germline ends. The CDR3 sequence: CASVKDSVNTEAFF. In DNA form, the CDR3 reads TGTGCCAGCGTAAAGGACAGTGTGAACACTGAAGCTTTCTTT.

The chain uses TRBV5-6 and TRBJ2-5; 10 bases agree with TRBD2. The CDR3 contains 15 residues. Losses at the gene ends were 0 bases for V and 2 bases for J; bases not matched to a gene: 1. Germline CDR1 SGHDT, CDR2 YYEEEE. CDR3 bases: TGTGCCAGCAGCTTGGAACTAGCGGGACAAGAGACCCAGTACTTC. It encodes CASSLELAGQETQYF.

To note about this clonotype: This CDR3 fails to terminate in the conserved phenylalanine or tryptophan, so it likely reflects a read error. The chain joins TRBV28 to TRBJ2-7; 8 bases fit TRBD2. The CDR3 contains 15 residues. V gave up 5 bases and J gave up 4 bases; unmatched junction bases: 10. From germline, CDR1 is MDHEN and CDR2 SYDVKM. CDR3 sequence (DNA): TGTGCCAGCAGTCCGAGCGGGGGACTTACTTACGAGCAGTACTCC. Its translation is CASSPSGGLTYEQYS.

The CDR3 region has the DNA TGTGCCAGTAAGCTTGGGACAGATACGCAGTATTTT. Its translation is CASKLGTDTQYF. The chain couples TRBV7-2 to TRBJ2-3; D call uncertain. Germline CDR1 and CDR2: SGHTA and FQGNSA. Deletions cut 9 bases from V and 3 bases from J, with 10 bases between. This CDR3 comprises 12 residues.

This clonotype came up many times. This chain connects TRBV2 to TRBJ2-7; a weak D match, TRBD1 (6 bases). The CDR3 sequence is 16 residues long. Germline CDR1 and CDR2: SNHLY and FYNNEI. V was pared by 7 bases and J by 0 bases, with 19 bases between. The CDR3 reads CASTPLAGESSYEQYF. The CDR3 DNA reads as TGTGCCAGCACCCCTCTGGCAGGGGAGAGCTCCTACGAGCAGTACTTC.

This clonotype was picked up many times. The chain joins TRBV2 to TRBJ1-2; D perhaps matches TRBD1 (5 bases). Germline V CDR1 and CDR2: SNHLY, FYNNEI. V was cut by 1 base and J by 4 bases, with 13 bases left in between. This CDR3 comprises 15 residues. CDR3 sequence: CASSEGGREIYGYTF. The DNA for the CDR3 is TGTGCCAGCAGTGAAGGGGGCAGGGAAATCTATGGCTACACCTTC. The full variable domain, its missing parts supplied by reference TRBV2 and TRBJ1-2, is EPEVTQTPSHQVTQMGQEVILRCVPISNHLYFYWYRQILGQKVEFLVSFYNNEISEKSEIFDDQFSVERPDGSNFTLKIRSTKLEDSAMYFCASSEGGREIYGYTFGSGTRLTVV.

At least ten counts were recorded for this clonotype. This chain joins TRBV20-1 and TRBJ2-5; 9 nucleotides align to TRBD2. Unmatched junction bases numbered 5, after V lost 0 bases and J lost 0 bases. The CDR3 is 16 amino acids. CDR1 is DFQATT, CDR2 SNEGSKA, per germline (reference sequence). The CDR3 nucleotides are TGCAGTGCTAGAGAGGGACTAGCCTCGTACCAAGAGACCCAGTACTTC. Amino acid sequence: CSAREGLASYQETQYF.

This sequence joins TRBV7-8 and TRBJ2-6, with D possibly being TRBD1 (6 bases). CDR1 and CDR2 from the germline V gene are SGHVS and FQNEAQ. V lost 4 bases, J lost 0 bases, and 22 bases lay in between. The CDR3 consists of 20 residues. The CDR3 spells CASSSGVLGTSYSGANVLTF. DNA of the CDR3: TGTGCCAGCAGCTCAGGGGTCTTGGGGACAAGCTACTCTGGGGCCAACGTCCTGACTTTC.

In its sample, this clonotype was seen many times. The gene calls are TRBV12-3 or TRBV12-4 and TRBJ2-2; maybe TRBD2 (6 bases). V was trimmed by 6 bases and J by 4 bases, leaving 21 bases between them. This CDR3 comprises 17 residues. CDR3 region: CASRRRGTSLSTGELFF. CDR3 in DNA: TGTGCCAGCAGGAGAAGAGGGACTTCCCTATCCACCGGGGAGCTGTTTTTT.

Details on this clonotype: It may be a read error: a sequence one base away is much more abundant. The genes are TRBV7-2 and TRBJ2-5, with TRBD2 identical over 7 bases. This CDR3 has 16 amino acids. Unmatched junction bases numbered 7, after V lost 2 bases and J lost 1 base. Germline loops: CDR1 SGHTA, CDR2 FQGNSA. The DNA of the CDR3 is TGTGCCAGCAGCTTAAGTCTGGGAGGGCTCCAAGAGACCCAGTACTTC. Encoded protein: CASSLSLGGLQETQYF.

The CDR3 bases are TGCGCCAGCAGCTTGGAGGGACTAGCGGGGCTATGGGAGACCCAGTACTTC. It is translated as CASSLEGLAGLWETQYF. The chain recombines TRBV5-1 with TRBJ2-5; 13 bases fit TRBD2. The CDR3 covers 17 residues. The V gene's germline CDR1 is SGHRS and CDR2 YFSETQ. J lost 5 bases, V lost 0 bases, and 7 bases had no gene match.